The source of this T cell receptor beta chain is a study of CD8 T cells in Susac syndrome. Sequencing of TCR beta covered CD8+ and CD4+ T cells obtained from blood. Bulk CD8+ and CD4+ cells came from magnetic negative isolation; CD8+ TEMRA by FACS. Overall study findings and caveats: The number of individuals included in the study's TCR sequencing and HLA analysis was acknowledged as relatively small.

J was trimmed by 4 bases and V by 5 bases; bases with no gene match: 9. The CDR3 is 16 amino acids. Germline-derived CDR1 and CDR2 are SGHRS and YFSETQ. The RNA input was roughly 0.45 to 1 ug, and it was reverse transcribed with random hexamers. Multiplex PCR with immunoSEQ amplified the TCR beta CDR3 across 54 Vbeta and 13 Jbeta. TCRdb analysed the immunoSEQ multiplex PCR reads with MiXCR anew, one entry per CDR3 protein. The data contain under 200,000 distinct CDR3 sequences, roughly 96% of them singletons. On this clonotype: Its antigen is still unknown.

This chain links TRBV5-1 with TRBJ2-1; 10 bases fit TRBD2. The sequence was obtained from a human donor with multiple sclerosis. Sequencing was carried out using CD8+ T cells from PBMCs. The CDR3 DNA follows: TGCGCCAGCAGTCGTACTAGCGGGACCTCGTACAATGAGCAGTTCTTC. It translates to CASSRTSGTSYNEQFF.